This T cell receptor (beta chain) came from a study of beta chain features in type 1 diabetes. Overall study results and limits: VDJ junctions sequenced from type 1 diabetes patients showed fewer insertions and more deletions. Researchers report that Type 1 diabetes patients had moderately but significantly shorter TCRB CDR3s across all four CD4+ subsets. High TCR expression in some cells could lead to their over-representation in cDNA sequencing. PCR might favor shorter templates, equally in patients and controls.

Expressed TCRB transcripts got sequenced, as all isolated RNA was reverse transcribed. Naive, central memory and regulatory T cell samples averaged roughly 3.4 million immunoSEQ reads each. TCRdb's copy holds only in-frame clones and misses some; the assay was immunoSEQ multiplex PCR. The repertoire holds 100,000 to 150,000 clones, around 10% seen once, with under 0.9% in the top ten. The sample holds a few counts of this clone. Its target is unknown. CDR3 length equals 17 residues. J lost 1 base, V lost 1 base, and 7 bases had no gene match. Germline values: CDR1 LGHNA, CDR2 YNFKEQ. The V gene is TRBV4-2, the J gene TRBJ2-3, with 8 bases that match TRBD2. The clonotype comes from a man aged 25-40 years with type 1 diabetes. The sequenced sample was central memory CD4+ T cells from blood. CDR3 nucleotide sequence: TGTGCCAGCAGCCAAGCTCCCGGGGGACTAGGCACAGATACGCAGTATTTT. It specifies CASSQAPGGLGTDTQYF.